These 32 T cell receptor beta chains came from one sample sequenced in a study of T cells in women clearing cervical HPV infection. Sequenced by immunoSEQ multiplex PCR; TCRdb stores in-frame clones only, minus some. The sample holds 30,000 to 35,000 clones. Sequenced input: blood buffy coat. The receptor set was obtained from a woman between 18 and 70 years old with a cervical HPV16 infection that either progressed to CIN3+ or cleared (not recorded which).

Concerning this clone: The missing CDR3 end, 3 residues past where the read stops, is filled in from the germline J gene. The V and J genes are TRBV2 and TRBJ1-5, with D maybe TRBD1 (5 bases). CDR1 is SNHLY and CDR2 is FYNNEI in the germline V gene. The CDR3 sequence is 14 residues long. Trimming removed 8 bases at V and 6 bases at J, with 17 bases between. The CDR3 is CASRDGTQVQPQHF. The sequenced part of the CDR3 DNA is TGTGCCAGCCGAGACGGGACTCAGGTTCAGCCC. Looking up the rest from reference TRBV2 and TRBJ1-5 gives the full variable domain: EPEVTQTPSHQVTQMGQEVILRCVPISNHLYFYWYRQILGQKVEFLVSFYNNEISEKSEIFDDQFSVERPDGSNFTLKIRSTKLEDSAMYFCASRDGTQVQPQHFGDGTRLSIL.

To note about this clone: The CDR3 extends 3 residues past the end of the read, so its final part is completed from the germline J gene. The chain joins TRBV7-9 to TRBJ1-1, with D maybe TRBD1 (5 bases). The CDR3 contains 14 residues. Germline CDR1 is SEHNR and CDR2 is FQNEAQ (reference sequence). The covered CDR3 bases are TGTGCCAGCAGCTCCCTACGCGGCAGGGTAATA. This sequence encodes CASSSLRGRVI. In full, the CDR3 reads CASSSLRGRVIAFF.

On this clone itself: The read terminates 3 residues before the CDR3 end, so the remaining end is supplied by the germline J gene. The V gene is TRBV2, the J gene TRBJ1-5; D might be TRBD1 (5 bases). CDR1 and CDR2 (germline): SNHLY, FYNNEI. The CDR3 totals 13 residues. The germline V and J ends were trimmed by 3 bases and 9 bases, with 12 bases remaining between them. The CDR3 DNA, read in part, is TGTGCCAGCAGTGAGGGGGGATTGAGGCCC. Encoded protein: CASSEGGLRP. The CDR3 as a whole reads CASSEGGLRPQHF.

A remark on this clone: Sequencing ends 3 residues short of the CDR3 end; the germline J gene provides the rest. The same CDR3 can be traced to other DNA sequences in this sample. The chain uses TRBV18 and TRBJ1-3; TRBD1 matches 7 bases. Germline V gene data show CDR1 as KGHSH and CDR2 as LQKENI. The CDR3 totals 16 residues. J was trimmed by 0 bases and V by 5 bases; bases with no gene match: 7. The part of the CDR3 DNA that was read is TGTGCCAGCTCAGTTACAGGGGAAATCTCTGGAAACACC. Protein: CASSVTGEISGNT. The full-length CDR3 reads as CASSVTGEISGNTIYF.

For this clone: The read ends 3 residues before the CDR3 terminus; that terminus is restored from the germline J gene. The V call is TRBV19, the J call TRBJ2-1, with 12 bases identical to TRBD2. The CDR3 is 15 amino acids. Germline assignment: CDR1 LNHDA and CDR2 SQIVND (reference sequence). J gave up 4 bases and V 5 bases, and 3 bases lay outside the gene matches. The DNA read from the CDR3 is TGTGCCAGTAGTTTAGGACTAGCGGGGTACAATGAG. Its translation: CASSLGLAGYNE. The full CDR3 sequence reads CASSLGLAGYNEQFF.

With respect to this clone: The sequence runs out 3 residues before the end of the CDR3; the remainder is reconstructed from the germline J gene. The J gene is TRBJ2-5, the V gene TRBV2, with 9 positions matching TRBD2. The CDR3 is 17 residues long. Germline-derived CDR1 and CDR2 are SNHLY and FYNNEI. J lost 4 bases, V lost 7 bases, and 16 bases had no gene match. The part of the CDR3 DNA that was read is TGTGCCAGCACTCCGGGCCTGCCAGCGGGGGGCGGAGAGACC. This sequence encodes CASTPGLPAGGGET. Given in full, the CDR3 is CASTPGLPAGGGETQYF.

Notes on this clone: The CDR3 end is not reached by the read, which stops 3 residues before it; the germline J gene fills it in. This chain connects TRBV5-1 to TRBJ2-6; TRBD1 might be the D (6 bases). With 1 base removed from V and 0 bases from J, the gap between germline ends came to 14 bases. There are 18 residues in the CDR3. CDR1 is SGHRS and CDR2 is YFSETQ in the germline V gene. The CDR3 here is CASSLTGFPLSGANVLTF. Incomplete CDR3 DNA: TGCGCCAGCAGCTTGACAGGGTTCCCTCTCTCTGGGGCCAACGTC.

CDR3 sequence: CSAPLYYEQYF. The DNA read from the CDR3 is TGCAGTGCTCCTCTTTATTACGAG. The genes are TRBV20-1 and TRBJ2-7; D ambiguous. The read ends 3 residues before the CDR3 terminus; that terminus is restored from the germline J gene. CDR1 is DFQATT and CDR2 is SNEGSKA in the germline V gene (reference sequence). CDR3 size: 11 residues. V lost 5 bases and J 4 bases, leaving 9 bases between the germline ends.

Comment on this clone: The CDR3 goes on 3 residues after the read ends, and that part is filled in from the germline J gene. The chain employs TRBV6-2 or TRBV6-3 and TRBJ2-1; TRBD2 might be the D (6 bases). The V gene's germline CDR1 is MNHEY and CDR2 SVGEGT. The CDR3 is made up of 14 amino acids. The V gene lost 6 bases and the J gene lost 5 bases, with 14 bases spanning the gap. This CDR3 reads CASSTAGIHNEQFF. The CDR3 bases that were read are TGTGCCAGCAGCACAGCGGGTATACACAATGAG.

A word on this clone: The read terminates 3 residues before the CDR3 end, so the remaining end is supplied by the germline J gene. The chain joins TRBV19 to TRBJ1-5; the match to TRBD1 covers 10 bases. With V trimmed by 5 bases and J by 5 bases, 6 bases remained unmatched. CDR1 is LNHDA, CDR2 SQIVND, per germline (reference sequence). CDR3 length: 15 residues. CDR3 loop: CASSADRGLYQPQHF. CDR3 DNA, as far as it was read: TGTGCCAGTAGTGCGGACAGGGGGTTATATCAGCCC. Full variable domain (outside the CDR3, taken from reference TRBV19 and TRBJ1-5): DGGITQSPKYLFRKEGQNVTLSCEQNLNHDAMYWYRQDPGQGLRLIYYSQIVNDFQKGDIAEGYSVSREKKESFPLTVTSAQKNPTAFYLCASSADRGLYQPQHFGDGTRLSIL.

On this clone: Coverage ceases 3 residues before the CDR3 finishes, and the germline J gene fills in the end. The chain recombines TRBV5-1 with TRBJ1-4, with 11 bases matching TRBD1. The CDR3 loop spans 15 amino acids. The germline V gene has CDR1 SGHRS and CDR2 YFSETQ. V was pared by 4 bases and J by 8 bases, with 7 bases of the junction left unmatched. CDR3 loop: CASSQDRGPGEKLFF. CDR3 DNA, as far as it was read: TGCGCCAGCAGCCAGGACAGGGGGCCTGGAGAAAAA.

In regard to this clone: The read is 3 residues too short to cover the CDR3 end, so that end is filled in from the germline J gene. This chain uses TRBV7-7 with TRBJ1-2; perhaps TRBD1 as D (5 bases). Germline lookup yields CDR1 SSHAT and CDR2 FNYEAQ (reference sequence). The CDR3 consists of 15 residues. CDR3 bases read: TGTGCCAGCAGCTTAGGAACAGGTAGCACAGATACC. It translates to CASSLGTGSTDT. In full, the CDR3 reads CASSLGTGSTDTYTF.

Remarks on this clone: The read gets to within 3 residues of the CDR3 end, and the germline J gene fills in the rest. The genes are TRBV19 and TRBJ2-3; the match to TRBD1 covers 9 bases. This CDR3 has 15 amino acids. Losses at the gene ends were 3 bases for V and 3 bases for J; bases not matched to a gene: 4. In germline, CDR1 is LNHDA, CDR2 SQIVND (reference sequence). The CDR3: CASSILTGGTDTQYF. Partial CDR3 DNA: TGTGCCAGTAGTATTTTGACAGGGGGGACAGATACG.

A note on this clone: The CDR3 goes on 3 residues after the read ends, and that part is filled in from the germline J gene. The chain links TRBV16 to TRBJ1-4; TRBD1 agrees at 7 bases. Germline V gives CDR1 KGHSY, CDR2 FQNENV. The CDR3 consists of 14 residues. The part of the CDR3 DNA that was read is TGTGCCAGCAGCCCAAACAGGGGAAATTCACCA. Translated, it gives CASSPNRGNSP. The whole CDR3 region reads CASSPNRGNSPLFF.

Partial CDR3 DNA: TGTGCCAGCAGTTTAGCGGGGGGGGGTTACAATGAG. As protein: CASSLAGGGYNE. The whole CDR3 protein reads CASSLAGGGYNEQFF. The chain uses TRBV12-3 or TRBV12-4 and TRBJ2-1; 7 bases line up with TRBD2. The read ends 3 residues shy of where the CDR3 ends; the end is completed using the germline J gene. V trimming: 0 bases; J trimming: 4 bases; junction bases outside the gene matches: 3. The CDR3 consists of 15 residues.

A note on this clone: The read terminates 3 residues ahead of where the CDR3 ends, so the germline J gene completes it. The gene calls are TRBV7-2 and TRBJ1-6, with 8 bases identical to TRBD1. The CDR3 totals 16 residues. CDR1 is SGHTA and CDR2 is FQGNSA in the germline V gene. J was trimmed by 8 bases and V by 0 bases; bases with no gene match: 6. The sequenced part of the CDR3 DNA is TGTGCCAGCAGCTTAGCCCTTGGACAGGGTTATTCACCC. Protein sequence: CASSLALGQGYSP. The full CDR3 sequence reads CASSLALGQGYSPLHF.

On this clone: The DNA ends 3 residues before the CDR3 does, and the rest of the CDR3 is filled in from the germline J gene. The rearrangement uses TRBV2 and TRBJ2-2; D is possibly TRBD1 (6 bases). The germline CDR1 and CDR2 sequences are SNHLY and FYNNEI. The CDR3 is made up of 13 amino acids. V gave up 10 bases and J gave up 7 bases, with 16 bases separating them. Incomplete CDR3 DNA: TGTGCCAATAGGGGGTCCCGTGACGGGGAG. Translated: CANRGSRDGE. In full, the CDR3 is CANRGSRDGELFF.

Turning to this clone: One end of the junction is discordant with germline, which a read error may explain. The read stops 3 residues short of the end of the CDR3; the missing end is completed from the germline J gene. The sample carries other DNA sequences with the same CDR3. The chain employs TRBV18 and TRBJ1-3, with a tentative D call TRBD1 (6 bases). This CDR3 is 18 amino acids long. The germline V gene encodes CDR1 KGHSH and CDR2 LQKENI. CDR3 protein: CASSPSLTGLSSGNTIYF. The sequenced CDR3 bases are TGTGCCAGCTCCCCCTCGTTGACAGGATTGAGCTCTGGAAACACG.

The CDR3 DNA, read in part, is TGTGCCAGCAGTCAATGGACAGGACACTCTGGGGCCAACGTA. Residues: CASSQWTGHSGANV. The entire CDR3 reads CASSQWTGHSGANVLFF. The chain has TRBV7-8 and TRBJ1-4; 7 bases match TRBD1. The observed sequence ends 3 residues before the CDR3 terminus, with the missing tail filled in from the germline J gene. This CDR3 has 17 amino acids. Per germline, CDR1 SGHVS and CDR2 FQNEAQ.

CDR3 DNA, as far as it was read: TGTGCCAGCTCAGTCCCTAGTGGCGAC. It translates to CASSVPSGD. The whole CDR3 sequence is CASSVPSGDYTF. The V call is TRBV18, the J call TRBJ1-2, with D unclear. The DNA ends 3 residues before the CDR3 does, and the rest of the CDR3 is filled in from the germline J gene. Per germline, CDR1 KGHSH and CDR2 LQKENI. The CDR3 extends over 12 amino acids.

Regarding this clone: The read comes to an end 3 residues before the CDR3 does, leaving the germline J gene to fill in the end. V gene TRBV5-4 combines with J gene TRBJ1-6; D might be TRBD1 (6 bases). The CDR3 spans 16 residues. Germline CDR1 is SGHNT and CDR2 is YYREEE (reference sequence). Trimming left V 4 bases short and J 2 bases short, with 13 bases between. CDR3 protein: CASSARGGAYNSPLHF. CDR3 bases read: TGTGCCAGCAGCGCCCGAGGGGGTGCCTATAATTCACCC.

For this clone: The read ends 3 residues before the CDR3 terminus; that terminus is restored from the germline J gene. The gene calls are TRBV5-4 and TRBJ2-7; the match to TRBD2 covers 8 bases. Unmatched junction bases numbered 1, after V lost 2 bases and J lost 0 bases. CDR1 and CDR2 from the germline V gene are SGHNT and YYREEE (reference sequence). The CDR3 runs 14 residues. The CDR3 bases that were read are TGTGCCAGCAGCTTCAGCGGGAGCTCCTACGAG. This gives the protein CASSFSGSSYE. The complete CDR3 protein is CASSFSGSSYEQYF.

Remarks on this clone: Read sequence stops 3 residues before the CDR3 end, and the germline J gene provides the missing end. The genes are TRBV5-1 and TRBJ1-2; TRBD1 matches 10 bases. The germline gives CDR1 SGHRS, CDR2 YFSETQ. This CDR3 region has 13 residues. The junction had 1 base not matched to a gene; V was cut back by 2 bases and J by 6 bases. The CDR3 is CASSFGTGDGYTF. The part of the CDR3 DNA that was read is TGCGCCAGCAGCTTCGGGACAGGGGATGGC.

Comment on this clone: The CDR3 end lies 3 residues beyond the end of the read and is filled in from the germline J gene. V usage is TRBV28 and J usage is TRBJ1-1; 11 bases agree with TRBD1. Trimming took 2 bases from V and 6 from J; bases not matched to a gene: 2. The CDR3 sequence is 14 residues long. In germline, CDR1 is MDHEN, CDR2 SYDVKM. CDR3 bases read: TGTGCCAGCAGTTTAGGGGACAGGGGGGCTGAA. It encodes CASSLGDRGAE. The CDR3, in full, reads CASSLGDRGAEAFF.

Concerning this clone: The DNA ends 3 residues before the CDR3 does, and the rest of the CDR3 is filled in from the germline J gene. The chain combines TRBV2 with TRBJ2-7; 11 bases fit TRBD2. Germline CDR1 reads SNHLY; CDR2 reads FYNNEI. This CDR3 is built from 14 residues. V gave up 6 bases and J gave up 0 bases; unmatched junction bases: 1. This CDR3 is CASRGTSGSYEQYF. Partial CDR3 DNA: TGTGCCAGCAGGGGGACTAGCGGCTCCTACGAG.

As to this clone: The read terminates 3 residues ahead of where the CDR3 ends, so the germline J gene completes it. This chain joins TRBV19 and TRBJ1-5, with 12 bases lining up with TRBD1. Germline V gene sequence: CDR1 LNHDA, CDR2 SQIVND (reference sequence). The CDR3 is 16 residues long. The V and J ends lost 5 bases and 7 bases, in that order; junction bases with no gene match: 9. The part of the CDR3 DNA that was read is TGTGCCAGTAGTCCGGGGACAGGGGGCTTTAAACAGCCC. As protein: CASSPGTGGFKQP. The CDR3 in its entirety is CASSPGTGGFKQPQHF. Using reference TRBV19 and TRBJ1-5 for the parts outside the CDR3, the full variable domain is DGGITQSPKYLFRKEGQNVTLSCEQNLNHDAMYWYRQDPGQGLRLIYYSQIVNDFQKGDIAEGYSVSREKKESFPLTVTSAQKNPTAFYLCASSPGTGGFKQPQHFGDGTRLSIL.

Concerning this clone: The CDR3 end lies 3 residues beyond the end of the read and is filled in from the germline J gene. The rearrangement joins TRBV18 to TRBJ2-3; 14 nucleotides agree with TRBD2. Germline V gives CDR1 KGHSH, CDR2 LQKENI. The CDR3 is made up of 17 amino acids. The part of the CDR3 DNA that was read is TGTGCCAGCTCACTCTCCACCGGGACTAGCGGGAGAGAGACG. Protein: CASSLSTGTSGRET. The full CDR3 is CASSLSTGTSGRETQYF. Variable domain in full (rest from reference TRBV18 and TRBJ2-3): NAGVMQNPRHLVRRRGQEARLRCSPMKGHSHVYWYRQLPEEGLKFMVYLQKENIIDESGMPKERFSAEFPKEGPSILRIQQVVRGDSAAYFCASSLSTGTSGRETQYFGPGTRLTVL.

As regards this clone: The read halts 3 residues ahead of the CDR3 end, with the missing end drawn from the germline J gene. The chain has TRBV5-1 and TRBJ2-3, with TRBD1 matching over 10 bases. Per the germline V gene, CDR1 is SGHRS and CDR2 is YFSETQ. Germline trimming cut 0 bases from V and 0 bases from J; bases unmatched to any gene: 4. The CDR3 totals 17 residues. The CDR3 DNA, read in part, is TGCGCCAGCAGCTTGGATGGACAGGGGGGGAGCACAGATACG. Translated: CASSLDGQGGSTDT. The whole CDR3 sequence is CASSLDGQGGSTDTQYF.

Comment on this clone: The sequenced fragment ends 3 residues before the CDR3 boundary, so the rest is inferred from the germline J gene. The J gene is TRBJ2-1, the V gene TRBV12-3 or TRBV12-4; perhaps TRBD1 as D (6 bases). Trimming removed 3 bases at V and 5 bases at J, with 23 bases between. The CDR3 spans 18 residues. The sequenced part of the CDR3 DNA is TGTGCCAGCAGTTTGATGTATAGGATCCAGGGGACCAACAATGAG. Its protein product is CASSLMYRIQGTNNE. The entire CDR3 is CASSLMYRIQGTNNEQFF.

According to its frequency, this clone is medium-sized. The CDR3 is CASTLERGHNEQFF. The CDR3 DNA, read in part, is TGCGCCAGCACCCTAGAGAGGGGCCACAATGAG. The chain carries TRBV4-1 and TRBJ2-1; D possibly uses TRBD1 or TRBD2 (5 bases each). The CDR3 goes on 3 residues after the read ends, and that part is filled in from the germline J gene. The V and J ends lost 7 bases and 5 bases respectively, with 15 bases between them. The CDR3 covers 14 residues. The germline V gene encodes CDR1 MGHRA and CDR2 YSYEKL.

About this clone: The read finishes 3 residues shy of the CDR3 end, and the germline J gene is used to complete it. The chain couples TRBV2 to TRBJ1-5; no reliable D call. The V end was cut by 3 bases, the J end by 3 bases, with 3 bases between. The germline CDR1 and CDR2 sequences are SNHLY and FYNNEI. The CDR3 loop spans 12 amino acids. The CDR3 region is CASSDYNQPQHF. The part of the CDR3 DNA that was read is TGTGCCAGCAGTGATTACAATCAGCCC. The complete variable domain, with remaining parts taken from reference TRBV2 and TRBJ1-5, reads EPEVTQTPSHQVTQMGQEVILRCVPISNHLYFYWYRQILGQKVEFLVSFYNNEISEKSEIFDDQFSVERPDGSNFTLKIRSTKLEDSAMYFCASSDYNQPQHFGDGTRLSIL.

Regarding this clone: The sequenced fragment ends 3 residues before the CDR3 boundary, so the rest is inferred from the germline J gene. The chain has TRBV19 and TRBJ2-3; 8 positions agree with TRBD1. Germline trimming cut 2 bases from V and 4 bases from J; bases unmatched to any gene: 2. Per the germline V gene, CDR1 is LNHDA and CDR2 is SQIVND (reference sequence). The CDR3 totals 14 residues. The CDR3 DNA, read in part, is TGTGCCAGTAGTATACGGACAGGGCCAGATACG. It translates to CASSIRTGPDT. The whole CDR3 is CASSIRTGPDTQYF.